The 17 T cell receptor beta chains presented below share a single source sample, sequenced in a study of T cells in Graves' hyperthyroidism and ophthalmopathy (dated by TCRdb to between 2017 and 2020). Library construction relied on multiplex PCR. Sequencer: Illumina HiSeq 2000. Amplification of TCR beta CDR3 regions was carried out from RNA transcripts. The first round of RT-PCR for the TCR CDR3 was performed with the HTBI primer set and the Qiagen OneStep RT-PCR kit. Using fastp at Q25 and MiXCR, TCRdb reprocessed the public reads and kept productive beta chains. Identical CDR3 protein sequences are pooled into one entry, listed with their most common genes and DNA. The sample profile shows about 640,000 distinct CDR3 sequences; around 21% of them were found once. 34% of the sample rests with the top ten. The sequencing sample was made of blood. Receptors originate from a man aged 30 to 39 with Graves' ophthalmopathy.

In this sample, this clonotype turned up a few times. V and J are TRBV28 and TRBJ2-7; D unclear. Looked up from germline, CDR1 is MDHEN and CDR2 is SYDVKM. This CDR3 contains 13 residues. V dropped 5 bases and J dropped 3 bases, with 11 bases sitting between them. CDR3 DNA sequence: TGTGCCAGCAGTACCTCGGGTCTCTACGAGCAGTACTTC. Its translation is CASSTSGLYEQYF. Filled out from reference TRBV28 and TRBJ2-7, the complete variable domain reads DVKVTQSSRYLVKRTGEKVFLECVQDMDHENMFWYRQDPGLGLRLIYFSYDVKMKEKGDIPEGYSVSREKKERFSLILESASTNQTSMYLCASSTSGLYEQYFGPGTRLTVT.

This clonotype was observed a handful of times. The rearrangement links TRBV6-1 to TRBJ2-7; D is perhaps TRBD1 or TRBD2 (5 bases each). Trimming stripped 8 bases from V and 5 bases from J, with 16 bases between. Germline loops: CDR1 MNHNS, CDR2 SASEGT. CDR3 size: 13 residues. Here the CDR3 reads CASRAGGSHEQYF. The CDR3 nucleotides are TGTGCCAGCCGAGCTGGGGGTTCCCACGAGCAGTACTTC.

The chain links TRBV15 to TRBJ2-7; the D call may be TRBD1 or TRBD2 (5 bases each). The CDR3 spans 14 residues. CDR1 and CDR2 (germline): LNHNV, YYDKDF (reference sequence). V lost 3 bases and J 2 bases, leaving 11 bases between the germline ends. The CDR3 is CATSSPGAPYEQYF. CDR3 sequence (DNA): TGTGCCACCAGCAGCCCCGGGGCCCCCTACGAGCAGTACTTC.

The V and J genes are TRBV7-2 and TRBJ1-3, with D hard to call. There are 15 residues in the CDR3. Germline V lookup: CDR1 SGHTA, CDR2 FQGNSA. V lost 5 bases and J lost 0, with 11 bases in between. CDR3 coding DNA: TGTGCCAGCAGCACAAACATGGACTCTGGAAACACCATATATTTT. Its protein product is CASSTNMDSGNTIYF.

Notes on this clonotype: The junction shows a germline mismatch at one end, possibly a read error. The chain employs TRBV6-5 and TRBJ1-2, with TRBD1 as a possible D gene (5 bases). There are 15 residues in the CDR3. Germline CDR1 is MNHEY and CDR2 is SVGAGI. In DNA, the CDR3 is TGTGCCAGCTGTTACGGGGCAGGCGCTAACTATGGCTACACCTTC. Translating gives CASCYGAGANYGYTF.

The sample holds many counts of this clonotype. In nucleotides, the CDR3 is TGTGCCAGCAGCTTTGACAGCGCAGTCACAGATACGCAGTATTTT. This gives the protein CASSFDSAVTDTQYF. The J gene is TRBJ2-3, the V gene TRBV7-8; tentatively, D is TRBD1 (5 bases). Germline V gene lookup returns CDR1 SGHVS and CDR2 FQNEAQ. Trimming shortened V by 3 bases and J by 2 bases, and 12 bases separated the two germline ends. This CDR3 is built from 15 residues.

The gene calls are TRBV6-1 and TRBJ2-3; D gene ambiguous. This CDR3 has 14 amino acids. V gave up 5 bases and J gave up 6 bases, with 15 bases separating them. Per the germline V gene, CDR1 is MNHNS and CDR2 is SASEGT. CDR3 residues: CASSPHSWADTQYF. The CDR3 nucleotides are TGTGCCAGCAGTCCACACTCATGGGCCGATACGCAGTATTTT.

This clonotype was counted a few times. The gene calls are TRBV27 and TRBJ2-1; 7 nucleotides line up with TRBD2. The J segment lost 11 bases and the V segment lost 4 bases, leaving 8 bases of the junction unmatched. CDR1 and CDR2 from the germline V gene are MNHEY and SMNVEV (reference sequence). The CDR3 contains 13 residues. The CDR3 loop reads CASSSGWREQQFF. Here the CDR3 DNA reads TGTGCCAGCAGTTCCGGCTGGCGGGAGCAGCAGTTCTTC.

This clonotype was detected only a few times. This CDR3 is CASSLRHRSEAFF. Here the CDR3 DNA reads TGTGCCAGCAGCTTGAGACACAGATCTGAAGCTTTCTTT. V and J are TRBV5-6 and TRBJ1-1; D call uncertain. V lost 1 base and J 6 bases, leaving 10 bases between the germline ends. This CDR3 is built from 13 residues. In germline, CDR1 is SGHDT, CDR2 YYEEEE.

CDR3 in amino acids: CASSTGFSNYGYTF. The CDR3 coding sequence is TGTGCCAGCAGCACGGGTTTTTCTAACTATGGCTACACCTTC. The chain joins TRBV5-4 to TRBJ1-2; no definite D call. This CDR3 is built from 14 residues. Germline assignment: CDR1 SGHNT and CDR2 YYREEE (reference sequence). V lost 4 bases, J lost 0 bases, and 10 bases lay in between. Full variable domain (outside the CDR3, taken from reference TRBV5-4 and TRBJ1-2): ETGVTQSPTHLIKTRGQQVTLRCSSQSGHNTVSWYQQALGQGPQFIFQYYREEENGRGNFPPRFSGLQFPNYSSELNVNALELDDSALYLCASSTGFSNYGYTFGSGTRLTVV.

J is TRBJ1-3 and V is TRBV28, with D possibly matching TRBD1 (6 bases). CDR3 length equals 17 residues. Per germline, CDR1 MDHEN and CDR2 SYDVKM. Trimming removed 5 bases from V and 0 bases from J, with 17 bases in between. CDR3 in amino acids: CASSPPGHSPSGNTIYF. The CDR3 coding sequence is TGTGCCAGCAGTCCTCCGGGACATTCTCCCTCTGGAAACACCATATATTTT.

This clonotype was seen more than once but under ten times. This chain links TRBV20-1 with TRBJ2-1; 13 bases map to TRBD2. The length of the CDR3 is 16 residues. Germline trimming cut 3 bases from V and 6 bases from J; bases unmatched to any gene: 8. Germline-derived CDR1 and CDR2 are DFQATT and SNEGSKA (reference sequence). CDR3 protein: CSARGLAGSRTNEQFF. The CDR3 DNA is TGCAGTGCTAGGGGACTAGCGGGATCTCGAACCAATGAGCAGTTCTTC.

This clonotype was observed a few times. This chain uses TRBV27 with TRBJ2-1, with TRBD2 matching over 10 bases. The CDR3 spans 17 residues. Germline V gives CDR1 MNHEY, CDR2 SMNVEV (reference sequence). V shed 3 bases and J 4 bases; nucleotides not matched to a gene: 9. The CDR3 DNA follows: TGTGCCAGCAGTTTTCCTAGCGGGAGAGGTGGGTACAATGAGCAGTTCTTC. Its protein is CASSFPSGRGGYNEQFF.

For this clonotype: A much larger clone differs from this one at a single base, so this may be a read error. V and J are TRBV2 and TRBJ2-7; TRBD1 might be the D (6 bases). Judging by the DNA end, TRBJ2-1 fits better; the J call may be wrong. This CDR3 contains 14 residues. Germline lookup yields CDR1 SNHLY and CDR2 FYNNEI. This CDR3 is CASSEGTDSYEQFF. In DNA, the CDR3 is TGTGCCAGCAGTGAAGGGACAGACTCCTACGAGCAGTTCTTC.

This chain joins TRBV29-1 and TRBJ2-2; D uncertain. Trimming removed 2 bases from V and 4 bases from J, with 5 bases in between. The CDR3 is 12 amino acids. The germline CDR1 and CDR2 sequences are SQVTM and ANQGSEA. The CDR3 loop is CSVERPTGELFF. DNA for the CDR3: TGCAGCGTTGAACGCCCCACCGGGGAGCTGTTTTTT.

This clonotype was recorded a few times. The chain joins TRBV9 to TRBJ2-3, with TRBD2 matching over 11 bases. V was pared by 3 bases and J by 0 bases, with 3 bases of the junction left unmatched. CDR1 and CDR2 from the germline V gene are SGDLS and YYNGEE. There are 16 residues in the CDR3. The CDR3, as DNA: TGTGCCAGCAGCGGTAGGACTAGCGGGAGCACAGATACGCAGTATTTT. This translates into CASSGRTSGSTDTQYF.

The chain joins TRBV10-3 to TRBJ2-6; no definite D call. The CDR3 totals 14 residues. V was trimmed by 0 bases and J by 4 bases, leaving 4 bases between them. The germline CDR1 and CDR2 sequences are ENHRY and SYGVKD. For the CDR3, the DNA is TGTGCCATCAGTGAGTCTGAAGGGGCCAACGTCCTGACTTTC. It specifies CAISESEGANVLTF.